This paragraph covers one T cell receptor (beta chain) sequence. CDR3 length equals 12 residues. The record originates from a study of T cell changes during pregnancy in multiple sclerosis. The repertoire was sequenced with immunoSEQ multiplex PCR; TCRdb's copy has only in-frame clones and lacks some. Here the sample spans approximately 100,000 clones, 91% being singletons. The sequenced sample was peripheral blood, obtained in the second trimester of pregnancy. The chain uses TRBV21-1 and TRBJ1-2; no DNA check was done on the table's D call, TRBD1. TRBV21-1 is annotated as a pseudogene. This TCR was recovered from a female donor with multiple sclerosis, enrolled in a pregnancy study. CDR3 DNA sequence: TGTGCCAGCAGCTCCAGGGGTTATGGCTACACCTTC. Residues: CASSSRGYGYTF.